This record concerns one TCR beta chain sequence. This receptor's antigen is unknown. Per-base qualities were not stored, and no clone one base away is much larger. For the CD8 naive samples, CD45RO-negative cells were positively selected for CCR7, yielding a CD45RA+CCR7+ population from which TemRA cells were excluded. The donors were healthy, HIV-negative adults who had no recently reported acute infections or vaccinations. Only Caucasian adults living in Nashville, Tennessee, USA were represented among the donors. Blood was collected by leukapheresis, and PBMCs were isolated by Ficoll-Histopaque density gradient centrifugation and then cryopreserved in liquid nitrogen vapor phase. Purity and quantity of every magnetically sorted T cell population were checked by analytical flow cytometry. Genomic DNA was isolated from every sorted fraction and measured by UV absorbance on a Nanodrop 2000c. This specimen belongs to a study of shared clonotypes between healthy human individuals (dated by TCRdb to 2018 to 2021). At the level of the whole study: The cohort included a few men and two women between 18 and 49 years of age. For each donor, CD4 naive and CD4 memory were each given three plates, CD8 naive was given two plates, and CD8 memory was given one plate. To estimate repertoire size and how much clonotypes are shared between individuals, the study performed deep sequencing of blood TCR repertoires from a few healthy adults. To increase sequencing depth and limit assay-specific biases, TCR repertoire library preparation and sequencing were carried out by different laboratories using diverse techniques. Between about 0.85 and 10 billion PBMCs per donor were obtained by leukapheresis. General findings and caveats noted by the study authors: Compared with non-shared clonotypes, clonotypes shared by all four sorted-subset donors had higher generation probabilities. Sampling was restricted to blood, and TCR repertoires in tissue are likely to differ from TCR repertoires in blood. Across several donors, roughly 5% of naive CD4, around 3.5% of naive CD8, roughly 2.3% of memory CD4, and around 0.4% of memory CD8 clonotypes were shared. The small number of donors limited the genetic and exposure-history diversity represented. Pairwise subsampling indicated that sequencing depth was expected to affect the degree of clonotype sharing among donors. Estimated clonotype richness was generally larger for naive than for memory subsets. Even with the large sequencing depth, rarefaction of the sorted-subset datasets indicated that sequencing was incomplete.

TCR CDR3 regions were amplified from genomic DNA by multiplex PCR using the deep immunoSEQ assay. Genomic DNA extracted from each cell subset was distributed evenly over all wells of several immunoSEQ 96-well plates, and each plate served as one replicate. For sorted subsets, each replicate PCR was loaded with 200 ng genomic DNA, equivalent to 25,000 to 35,000 T cell genomes. The purified libraries were quantified using a Qubit 3.0 fluorometer, sized with a Bioanalyzer 2100, and then quantified again using the KAPA Library Quantification kit. Every immunoSEQ 96-well plate was sequenced on a dedicated single-read 150-cycle Illumina NextSeq 550 flow cell. For the original study's pipeline: The immunoSEQ output contained only junctional sequences without quality scores, so filtering could not match that applied to full-length reads. Sequences were annotated with PyIR, a Python wrapper for IgBLAST v1.9, using IMGT germline references to assign V/J genes and CDR3. Reads were removed for weak V/J assignments (E-value above 1e-6), missing CDR3, stop codons, out-of-frame junctions, or ambiguous translated residues. V3J clonotypes were defined as sequences sharing an identical inferred V gene, J gene, and CDR3 amino acid sequence. To compute the percentage overlap between repertoires, the number of shared unique clonotypes was divided by the size of the smaller repertoire. RTK rarefaction, the Chao1 estimator, and Recon v2.1 estimates of unobserved clonotypes were used to assess repertoire richness. OLGA was used to compute generation probabilities for all TCRbeta clonotypes that the gDNA method yielded from a handful of donors. TCRdb mirrors the immuneACCESS table, restricted to in-frame sequences. Some clones are absent from its copies; in checked studies, under half trace to an unresolved V gene, and the reason for the others is unknown. V and J calls and clone size follow that table, whereas D and trimming were derived from the DNA. The sample includes approximately 2,200,000 clones, with about 92% observed a single time. The ten largest clones capture roughly 1.8% of the sample.

V ends up 0 bases short and J 5 bases short, with an unmatched junction base count of 5. The CDR3 contains 16 residues, cysteine and phenylalanine counted. Kept here is only the CDR3 DNA, which spans 48 bases and is read in frame from base 1. CDR1 and CDR2 were assigned from the germline V gene (reference sequence) as MNHEY and SMNVEV. This TCR came from a man aged 18 to 30 in good health. Some clones in this sample may be carry-over from other donors' samples. This chain joins TRBV27 to TRBJ2-1, with 9 bases aligning to TRBD2. Sample: naive CD8+ T cells from PBMCs. What the cell subset or site label conveys for this sample: CD45RA+CCR7+. The DNA is as follows: TGTGCCAGCAGTTTATCTAGCGGGAGTGGCCACAATGAGCAGTTCTTC. Translation gives CASSLSSGSGHNEQFF.